These T cell receptor beta chains were read from a single sample in a study of human T cells and chemical hapten exposure. MiXCR, run by TCRdb on the RACE reads, gives a single entry per CDR3 protein. The sample includes more than 85,000 distinct CDR3 sequences, under 40% of them seen just once. The sequences come from whole blood, collected in connection with sensitization to the hapten diphenylcyclopropenone (DPC). The receptors here all came from a man between 40 and 49 years old with alopecia areata. Some clones in this sample may be carry-over from other donors' samples. The CDR3 runs from the conserved cysteine through the conserved F or W. A D gene is named only where the DNA matches it firmly. A clone size is listed for some rows: how often the clone was seen (once, few, many), or a class if it is expanded.

clone size: few; D gene: .; V gene: TRBV28; J gene: TRBJ2-3; CDR3 DNA: TGTGCCAGCAGTCCCCATGTGGGAGGAAGCACAGATACGCAGTATTTT; CDR3 protein: CASSPHVGGSTDTQYF
clone size: .; D gene: TRBD2; V gene: TRBV20-1; J gene: TRBJ2-3; CDR3 DNA: TGCAGTGCTTCACCAATAGCGGGATTAGCCGCAGATACGCAGTATTTT; CDR3 protein: CSASPIAGLAADTQYF
clone size: once; D gene: .; V gene: TRBV4-2; J gene: TRBJ1-2; CDR3 DNA: TGTGCCAGCAGCCAAGAAAGATGGGCAGGGCAGCGTGGCTACACCTTC; CDR3 protein: CASSQERWAGQRGYTF
clone size: few; D gene: .; V gene: TRBV29-1; J gene: TRBJ2-5; CDR3 DNA: TGCAGCGTTGACCGCGGGACAGAAGAGACCCAGTACTTC; CDR3 protein: CSVDRGTEETQYF
clone size: once; D gene: TRBD1; V gene: TRBV30; J gene: TRBJ1-1; CDR3 DNA: TGTGCCTGGGGGGCGGGACAGGCGAACACTGAAGCTTTCTTT; CDR3 protein: CAWGAGQANTEAFF
clone size: few; D gene: .; V gene: TRBV13; J gene: TRBJ2-5; CDR3 DNA: TGTGCCAGCAGCTTATCCCAGATAAGGGTCGGAGGGGAGACCCAGTACTTC; CDR3 protein: CASSLSQIRVGGETQYF
clone size: .; D gene: .; V gene: TRBV14; J gene: TRBJ1-1; CDR3 DNA: TGTGCCAGCAGCCAAGATTCCGGGACTGAAGCTTTCTTT; CDR3 protein: CASSQDSGTEAFF
clone size: medium-sized; D gene: .; V gene: TRBV30; J gene: TRBJ1-1; CDR3 DNA: TGTGCCTGTCCAACGGGGACGGTCGCTTTCTTT; CDR3 protein: CACPTGTVAFF
clone size: .; D gene: .; V gene: TRBV20-1; J gene: TRBJ1-1; CDR3 DNA: TGCAGTGCTAGAGCCGGGCGGACTATATTCTTT; CDR3 protein: CSARAGRTIFF
clone size: few; D gene: TRBD1; V gene: TRBV14; J gene: TRBJ1-1; CDR3 DNA: TGTGCCAGCACTCCGACAGGGGGCCCAAACCTTGAAGCTTTCTTT; CDR3 protein: CASTPTGGPNLEAFF
clone size: .; D gene: .; V gene: TRBV30; J gene: TRBJ1-3; CDR3 DNA: TGTGACTCGATGGACTCTGGAAACACCATATATTTT; CDR3 protein: CDSMDSGNTIYF
clone size: .; D gene: .; V gene: TRBV5-1; J gene: TRBJ1-4; CDR3 DNA: TGCGCCAGCAGCTTGAACGGGAATGAAAAACTGTTTTTT; CDR3 protein: CASSLNGNEKLFF
clone size: .; D gene: .; V gene: TRBV5-1; J gene: TRBJ1-2; CDR3 DNA: TGCGCCAGCAGCACTTCCTCCCTCAGGGGTTCGGGGTTGAGCTACACCTTC; CDR3 protein: CASSTSSLRGSGLSYTF
clone size: .; D gene: .; V gene: TRBV9; J gene: TRBJ1-2; CDR3 DNA: TGTGCCAGCAGCCCTGGGGCTAACTATGGCTACACCTTC; CDR3 protein: CASSPGANYGYTF
clone size: few; D gene: TRBD2; V gene: TRBV27; J gene: TRBJ2-1; CDR3 DNA: TGTGCCAGCAGTTTAAAAGATCGACTAGCGGTCGACAATGAGCAGTTCTTC; CDR3 protein: CASSLKDRLAVDNEQFF
clone size: .; D gene: .; V gene: TRBV20-1; J gene: TRBJ1-3; CDR3 DNA: TGCAGTGCTAGATCAGGAAACTCTGGAAACACCATATATTTT; CDR3 protein: CSARSGNSGNTIYF
clone size: .; D gene: .; V gene: TRBV5-5; J gene: TRBJ2-5; CDR3 DNA: TGTGCCAGCAGCCTCCGGACGCTCCAAGAGACCCAGTACTTC; CDR3 protein: CASSLRTLQETQYF